This T cell receptor beta chain was recovered during a study of blood T cell repertoires in COVID-19. The CDR3 length is 15 residues. Germline V CDR1 and CDR2: MNHEY, SMNVEV (reference sequence). The V segment lost 8 bases and the J segment 4 bases; nucleotides outside the gene matches: 12. The repertoire was sequenced with immunoSEQ multiplex PCR; TCRdb's copy has only in-frame clones and lacks some. Of roughly 280,000 clones detected, over 80% appear once; the ten largest clones hold over 4%. V gene TRBV27 combines with J gene TRBJ1-2, with 8 positions matching TRBD1. The sequence derives from a woman aged 30 to 39 with acute COVID-19. Sequencing input: PBMCs or T cells enriched from blood (not recorded which). In nucleotides, the CDR3 is TGTGCCAGCCAATCCGGGACAGGACCCTTCTATGGCTACACCTTC. Amino acid sequence: CASQSGTGPFYGYTF.